Included here is one T cell receptor (beta chain) sequence, with context. Its cognate antigen is unknown. The entry originates in a study of cytomegalovirus exposure and HLA in healthy donors. This CDR3 is 18 amino acids long. The V gene end was trimmed by 2 bases and the J gene end by 7 bases; junction bases not matched to a gene: 15. PCR was performed using 60 Vbeta and 13 Jbeta primers. TCRdb's copy holds only in-frame clones and misses some; the assay was immunoSEQ multiplex PCR. Of under 200,000 clones listed, about 71% are singletons. Study results and caveats: The authors assumed roughly uniform sequencing depth across donors for presence/absence analyses. Analysis performed later found roughly 17,000 TCR beta sequences associated with HLA alleles at 0.05 false discovery rate. A later analysis found most CMV-associated TCR beta chains apparently HLA-restricted.

This sequence joins TRBV23-1 and TRBJ1-5; 9 bases line up with TRBD1. TRBV23-1 is sorted into the ORF group, with uncertain function. The sample taken for sequencing was PBMCs. The receptor was isolated from a man aged 50 to 60 in good health and CMV-seronegative. The CDR3 nucleotides are TGCGCCAGCAGTCAAGTGGGCCCGGGACAGGGTAGTAAACAGCCCCAGCATTTT. Protein sequence: CASSQVGPGQGSKQPQHF.